A selection of T cell receptor beta chains follows, all from one sample in a study of beta chain features in type 1 diabetes. Sequenced by immunoSEQ multiplex PCR; TCRdb stores in-frame clones only, minus some. Seen here are 230,000 or so clones, 16% observed once, and the top ten hold 0.08% to 0.095%. The sequencing input was naive CD4+ T cells from blood. Receptors were obtained from a man aged 25-45 years with type 1 diabetes. Both conserved end residues are part of each CDR3. D genes are given only for firm matches. Rows may omit the clone size; those that give it use once, few, many or a size class.

CDR3aa | abundance | d_gene | j_gene | v_gene
CAWSTGGSNQPQHF | NA | TRBD1 | TRBJ1-5 | TRBV30
CASGGNNYNEQFF | few | NA | TRBJ2-1 | TRBV28
CSVRGQGNTEAFF | few | NA | TRBJ1-1 | TRBV29-1
CASSLSYAGRTQHF | NA | NA | TRBJ1-5 | TRBV28
CACQDGRSSYEQYF | NA | NA | TRBJ2-7 | TRBV30
CASSSGWLAGGPYEQYF | NA | TRBD2 | TRBJ2-7 | TRBV11-3
CASSSGLAGTYEQYF | once | TRBD2 | TRBJ2-7 | TRBV7-9
CASSPGFRQPQHF | NA | NA | TRBJ1-5 | TRBV25-1
CASSFSSGVYNEQFF | NA | TRBD2 | TRBJ2-1 | TRBV5-1
CASSFPQNIQYF | NA | NA | TRBJ2-4 | TRBV11-2
CATTTGIEQYF | NA | TRBD1 | TRBJ2-7 | TRBV28
CAWSGGQSGGQPQHF | NA | NA | TRBJ1-5 | TRBV30
CASSQGTGETQYF | NA | NA | TRBJ2-5 | TRBV7-2
CASSLEYWREQYF | NA | NA | TRBJ2-7 | TRBV7-2
CASSLGQGWNEAFF | NA | TRBD1 | TRBJ1-1 | TRBV5-1
CASSEQGNTEAFF | NA | NA | TRBJ1-1 | TRBV7-2
CASSNPGQLTYEQYF | few | TRBD1 | TRBJ2-7 | TRBV19
CASTEGGQGQETQYF | NA | TRBD1 | TRBJ2-5 | TRBV9
CASRVVAGANVLTF | NA | NA | TRBJ2-6 | TRBV2
CASSLDREQFF | few | NA | TRBJ2-1 | TRBV5-1
CASTPGYTGELFF | NA | NA | TRBJ2-2 | TRBV2
CSALAGAAEQFF | NA | TRBD2 | TRBJ2-1 | TRBV29-1
CASSRLSSGNTIYF | few | NA | TRBJ1-3 | TRBV25-1
CAVNQGYTF | NA | NA | TRBJ1-2 | TRBV28
CAWSVFAYEQYF | few | NA | TRBJ2-7 | TRBV30
CAISDSSGRAWDEQYF | few | TRBD2 | TRBJ2-7 | TRBV10-3
CASSRGTGLYNEQFF | NA | TRBD1 | TRBJ2-1 | TRBV7-2
CASSDRDRNTEAFF | few | TRBD1 | TRBJ1-1 | TRBV7-9
CASRPRQGSFAGYTF | NA | NA | TRBJ1-2 | TRBV23-1
CASSGTSGRAYNEQFF | few | TRBD2 | TRBJ2-1 | TRBV9
CASSLAPGEKYNEQFF | NA | NA | TRBJ2-1 | TRBV7-8
CASSPGPQQFF | NA | NA | TRBJ2-1 | TRBV5-4
CASSLSLPGQGTVF | NA | TRBD1 | TRBJ2-1 | TRBV7-9
CASSTLTDTQYF | NA | NA | TRBJ2-3 | TRBV7-9
CASSQAGTGYNEQFF | few | TRBD1 | TRBJ2-1 | TRBV4-3
CAWIAGFTDTQYF | NA | NA | TRBJ2-3 | TRBV30
CAWSVRVEAFF | NA | NA | TRBJ1-1 | TRBV30
CSGGTGVGYEQYF | NA | TRBD1 | TRBJ2-7 | TRBV29-1
CASSLQIAGGRNEQFF | NA | TRBD2 | TRBJ2-1 | TRBV9
CASSVSGRKYEQFF | few | TRBD2 | TRBJ2-1 | TRBV11-2
CAWTGKGTTSGTGELFF | NA | TRBD2 | TRBJ2-2 | TRBV30
CASTAQGAQVNEQFF | NA | TRBD1 | TRBJ2-1 | TRBV6-1
CASRTAGGQQFF | NA | TRBD2 | TRBJ2-1 | TRBV7-2
CAITMDREYGYTF | NA | TRBD1 | TRBJ1-2 | TRBV10-3
CSVEGQGQGYTF | NA | TRBD1 | TRBJ1-2 | TRBV29-1